These 5 T cell receptor beta chains were all obtained from the same sample, sequenced in a study of blood T cell repertoires in COVID-19. The table came from immunoSEQ multiplex PCR; TCRdb's copy has only in-frame clones and leaves some out. The sample shows hundreds of thousands of clones, more than 70% of them seen only once. Sequencing used peripheral blood. The receptors were gathered from a woman in her twenties or thirties with COVID-19, enrolled during active disease.

The chain employs TRBV6-5 and TRBJ2-7; 8 bases line up with TRBD1. The CDR3 runs 16 residues. Germline V gene data show CDR1 as MNHEY and CDR2 as SVGAGI. With 2 bases clipped from V and 2 bases from J, the junction kept 8 bases outside the gene matches. The chain's CDR3 is CASSYGQGAGAYEQYF. The CDR3 coding sequence is TGTGCCAGCAGTTACGGGCAGGGGGCAGGGGCCTACGAGCAGTACTTC.

The V and J genes are TRBV13 and TRBJ2-5, with 9 bases aligning to TRBD2. V was clipped by 2 bases and J by 4 bases; unmatched bases: 11. Germline V CDR1 and CDR2: PRHDT, FYEKMQ (reference sequence). The CDR3 contains 17 residues. As DNA, the CDR3 is TGTGCCAGCAGCTTATACGCGGGGGGGCCGCGGGGAGAGACCCAGTACTTC. Protein product: CASSLYAGGPRGETQYF.

This chain uses TRBV4-3 with TRBJ2-5; 9 positions agree with TRBD2. V shed 0 bases and J 7 bases; nucleotides not matched to a gene: 9. Germline CDR1 reads LGHNA; CDR2 reads YSLEER. The CDR3 runs 16 residues. In DNA, the CDR3 is TGCGCCAGCAGCCAAGATCTCGCGGGAGGGCGGGGGACCCAGTACTTC. Translation: CASSQDLAGGRGTQYF.

This chain connects TRBV28 to TRBJ2-1; D is undetermined. This CDR3 region has 12 residues. Between the trimmed V and J ends, which lost 5 bases and 7 bases, there was a span of 9 bases. CDR1 is MDHEN and CDR2 is SYDVKM in the germline V gene. CDR3 DNA: TGTGCCAGCAGTGAGAGCCGGAATGAGCAGTTCTTC. Amino acids: CASSESRNEQFF.

This chain connects TRBV29-1 to TRBJ2-1, with 9 bases fitting TRBD2. Germline CDR1 SQVTM, CDR2 ANQGSEA. Unmatched junction bases numbered 13, after V lost 7 bases and J lost 9 bases. CDR3 size: 14 residues. The CDR3 nucleotides are TGCAGCGCAATAGGGGCGGGAGGGCCTTTTGAGCAGTTCTTC. Its protein product is CSAIGAGGPFEQFF.